Each of the 21 T cell receptor beta chains below was sequenced from the same sample in a study of T cells expressing NK-cell markers. TCRdb reanalyzed the 5' RACE reads, giving one entry per CDR3 protein sequence and no DNA. The sample table sets out 150,000 to 180,000 distinct CDR3 sequences. Sequences were obtained from blood T cells: a sorted CD56 or NKG2C T cell subset, CD4+ or CD8+ T cells, or bulk PBMC T cells (not recorded which). Every receptor here comes from a woman aged 45-59 years in good health.

V is TRBV14 and J is TRBJ2-3; TCRdb gives TRBD1 as the D gene, but with no DNA this cannot be confirmed. The CDR3 contains 15 residues. Per germline, CDR1 SGHDN and CDR2 FVKESK. CDR3 region: CASRPTGHGADTQYF. Together with reference TRBV14 and TRBJ2-3, the CDR3 gives the full variable domain: EAGVTQFPSHSVIEKGQTVTLRCDPISGHDNLYWYRRVMGKEIKFLLHFVKESKQDESGMPNNRFLAERTGGTYSTLKVQPAELEDSGVYFCASRPTGHGADTQYFGPGTRLTVL.

J is TRBJ2-3 and V is TRBV6-6; no DNA is available, so the TRBD2 call from TCRdb remains unchecked. The CDR3 has 11 amino acids. Germline V gives CDR1 MNHNY, CDR2 SVGAGI (reference sequence). The CDR3 sequence is CASSEGLTQYF.

This chain links TRBV7-8 with TRBJ2-1; TCRdb's D call, TRBD2, is unchecked because there is no DNA. This CDR3 has 15 residues. Germline V gene data show CDR1 as SGHVS and CDR2 as FQNEAQ. The CDR3 loop is CASSPGLAGIYEQFF.

V and J are TRBV29-1 and TRBJ2-7; checking the TCRdb D call of TRBD1 is not possible without DNA. In germline, CDR1 is SQVTM, CDR2 ANQGSEA. The CDR3 covers 14 residues. The CDR3 is CSAGGDRGQYEQYF.

The chain recombines TRBV19 with TRBJ2-4; TCRdb picks TRBD1, but there is no DNA to check that call. Germline V gene sequence: CDR1 LNHDA, CDR2 SQIVND (reference sequence). The CDR3 has 14 residues. CDR3 in amino acids: CASSKGTVGNIQYF. The complete variable domain, with remaining parts taken from reference TRBV19 and TRBJ2-4, reads DGGITQSPKYLFRKEGQNVTLSCEQNLNHDAMYWYRQDPGQGLRLIYYSQIVNDFQKGDIAEGYSVSREKKESFPLTVTSAQKNPTAFYLCASSKGTVGNIQYFGAGTRLSVL.

The chain recombines TRBV12-5 with TRBJ1-5; the D gene TCRdb calls, TRBD1, cannot be checked with no DNA. The CDR3 is 14 amino acids. Germline CDR1 reads LGHNT; CDR2 reads FRNRAP. Here the CDR3 reads CASGWAQGNQPQHF.

By frequency, this clonotype is medium-sized. The V call is TRBV12-3 or TRBV12-4, the J call TRBJ2-3; the D call from TCRdb, TRBD1, cannot be confirmed without DNA. This CDR3 is built from 16 residues. The chain's CDR3 is CASSLGGGVAKDTQYF.

This chain joins TRBV4-1 and TRBJ2-1. The CDR3 runs to 14 residues. Germline V gene data show CDR1 as MGHRA and CDR2 as YSYEKL. The chain's CDR3 is CASSQDGRVDEQFF.

The CDR3 loop is CASSPRGGNEQFF. V and J are TRBV12-3 or TRBV12-4 and TRBJ2-1; TCRdb's D call of TRBD1 is untestable without DNA. The CDR3 is 13 residues long.

J is TRBJ2-3 and V is TRBV7-2; TCRdb proposes TRBD2, but this gene call is untestable without DNA. Germline CDR1 is SGHTA and CDR2 is FQGNSA. The CDR3 length is 16 residues. CDR3 residues: CASSSWSGSEVDTQYF. The whole variable domain, remainder taken from reference TRBV7-2 and TRBJ2-3, is GAGVSQSPSNKVTEKGKDVELRCDPISGHTALYWYRQSLGQGLEFLIYFQGNSAPDKSGLPSDRFSAERTGGSVSTLTIQRTQQEDSAVYLCASSSWSGSEVDTQYFGPGTRLTVL.

The chain links TRBV14 to TRBJ2-6. This CDR3 region has 21 residues. In germline, CDR1 is SGHDN, CDR2 FVKESK. The CDR3 sequence: CASSQDFSQGDLDSGANVLTF.

The rearrangement links TRBV10-3 to TRBJ2-1; TCRdb's D call, TRBD2, is unchecked because there is no DNA. The CDR3 has 14 amino acids. Per the germline V gene, CDR1 is ENHRY and CDR2 is SYGVKD. The CDR3 region is CAISSGGGYNEQFF.

The chain uses TRBV12-5 and TRBJ2-1; TCRdb returns TRBD2, unconfirmable since there is no DNA. CDR1 and CDR2 from the germline V gene are LGHNT and FRNRAP. This CDR3 region has 15 residues. CDR3 amino acids: CASGLAGTSLNEQFF.

This rearrangement joins TRBV12-3 or TRBV12-4 to TRBJ2-1; TCRdb's D call, TRBD2, is unchecked because there is no DNA. This CDR3 is 16 amino acids long. Here the CDR3 reads CASSPLAGGPGNEQFF.

The chain carries TRBV7-3 and TRBJ2-7; TCRdb's D call of TRBD1 is untestable without DNA. Per germline, CDR1 SGHTA and CDR2 FQGTGA. The CDR3 is 13 residues long. The CDR3 region is CASSPDPSYEQYF.

The V call is TRBV29-1, the J call TRBJ2-3. Germline CDR1 and CDR2: SQVTM and ANQGSEA. This CDR3 spans 15 amino acids. The CDR3 reads CSVDPSRATTDTQYF.

This chain connects TRBV3-1 to TRBJ1-1; checking the TCRdb D call of TRBD1 is not possible without DNA. The CDR3 spans 14 residues. The germline gives CDR1 LGHDT, CDR2 YNNKEL (reference sequence). The CDR3 loop is CASREGQGHTEAFF.

J is TRBJ1-6 and V is TRBV5-1. Germline-derived CDR1 and CDR2 are SGHRS and YFSETQ. The CDR3 runs to 13 residues. This CDR3 is CASSLVVNSPLHF.

This chain uses TRBV4-1 with TRBJ1-1. CDR3 length equals 11 residues. Per germline, CDR1 MGHRA and CDR2 YSYEKL. CDR3 sequence reads: CASSQGVEAFF.

The chain carries TRBV29-1 and TRBJ2-2; no DNA is available, so the TRBD2 call from TCRdb remains unchecked. This CDR3 is 13 amino acids long. The germline CDR1 and CDR2 sequences are SQVTM and ANQGSEA. This CDR3 reads CSVVGRDTGELFF.

The CDR3 loop is CATSKSGTGIYNEQFF. The V gene is TRBV24-1, the J gene TRBJ2-1; TCRdb designates TRBD1, a call that cannot be tested without DNA. The CDR3 has 16 residues. Germline V gene lookup returns CDR1 KGHDR and CDR2 SFDVKD.